A selection of T cell receptor beta chains follows, all from one sample in a study of CD8 T cells in ankylosing spondylitis. TCRdb reprocessed the 5' RACE reads with MiXCR, giving one entry per CDR3 protein. The sample carries around 230,000 distinct CDR3 sequences, 7.5% to 9% recorded once. Sequencing was carried out using blood, either unsorted or a sorted T cell fraction (not recorded which). These receptors originate from a male donor with ankylosing spondylitis or in good health (not recorded which). The CDR3 runs from the conserved cysteine through the conserved F or W. The size entry is marked missing in some rows and otherwise reads once, few, many or a size class.

TRBV29-1,TRBJ2-7,many,CSVSPGTGGYEQYF
TRBV7-2,TRBJ2-7,many,CASSSVGATYEQYF
TRBV15,TRBJ1-2,many,CATSREKNYGYTF
TRBV20-1,TRBJ1-1,many,CSASVVNTEAFF
TRBV9,TRBJ2-5,-,CASSSAGFQETQYF
TRBV5-1,TRBJ1-1,many,CASSSGQTNTEAFF
TRBV5-1,TRBJ2-1,few,CASSFLRGGHDEQFF
TRBV20-1,TRBJ2-7,many,CSARAGTSGAYEQYF
TRBV11-2,TRBJ2-5,-,CASSLEDSGGWQETQYF
TRBV6-5,TRBJ2-2,many,CASSYLQGNGELFF
TRBV20-1,TRBJ2-5,few,CSVLDGETQYF
TRBV6-1,TRBJ2-7,-,CASSEIGQWNTEQYF
TRBV20-1,TRBJ2-2,many,CSARDRQVNTGELFF
TRBV9,TRBJ1-2,many,CASSVASPNYGYTF
TRBV27,TRBJ2-2,many,CASSGSQVLANTGELFF
TRBV20-1,TRBJ2-3,many,CSASSWDTDTQYF
TRBV6-2/TRBV6-3,TRBJ2-1,-,CASSSPRAYNEQFF
TRBV7-9,TRBJ2-7,many,CASSPIWGDEQYF
TRBV20-1,TRBJ1-2,few,CSAIDIGQGNYGYTF
TRBV12-3/TRBV12-4,TRBJ1-5,many,CASSLRAELSNQPQHF
TRBV5-1,TRBJ2-3,many,CASSYGDPADTQYF
TRBV19,TRBJ2-3,many,CASSSTGEGADTQYF
TRBV7-6,TRBJ2-5,many,CASSSTPRETQYF
TRBV10-2,TRBJ2-1,-,CASRIAGGPLDEQFF
TRBV7-8,TRBJ1-1,-,CASSPPADATEAFF
TRBV5-6,TRBJ2-7,many,CASTIGQPPRSSYEQYF